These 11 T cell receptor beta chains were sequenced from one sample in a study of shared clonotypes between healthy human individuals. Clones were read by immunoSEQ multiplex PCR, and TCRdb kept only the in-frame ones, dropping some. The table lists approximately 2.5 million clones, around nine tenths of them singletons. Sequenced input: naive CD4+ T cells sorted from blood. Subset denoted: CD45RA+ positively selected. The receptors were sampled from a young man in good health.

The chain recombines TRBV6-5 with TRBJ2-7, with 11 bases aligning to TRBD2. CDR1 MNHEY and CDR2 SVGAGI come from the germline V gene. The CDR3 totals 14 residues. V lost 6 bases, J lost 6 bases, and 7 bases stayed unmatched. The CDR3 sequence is CASSMSSGRLEQYF. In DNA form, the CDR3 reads TGTGCCAGCAGCATGTCTAGCGGGAGGCTCGAGCAGTACTTC.

The CDR3 bases are TGTGCCAGCAGATTAGGCGGGGGGGGACGAGATCAGCCCCAGCATTTT. It specifies CASRLGGGGRDQPQHF. The chain is built from TRBV28 and TRBJ1-5; a possible D gene is TRBD1 (5 bases). The germline V gene has CDR1 MDHEN and CDR2 SYDVKM. This CDR3 is built from 16 residues. V was cut by 6 bases and J by 5 bases, with 20 bases left in between.

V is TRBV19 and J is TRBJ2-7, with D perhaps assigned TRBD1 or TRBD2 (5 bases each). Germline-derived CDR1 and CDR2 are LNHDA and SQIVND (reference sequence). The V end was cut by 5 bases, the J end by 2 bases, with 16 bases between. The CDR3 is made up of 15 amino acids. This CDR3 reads CASSATGTSTYEQYF. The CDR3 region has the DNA TGTGCCAGTAGTGCCACCGGGACGTCTACCTACGAGCAGTACTTC.

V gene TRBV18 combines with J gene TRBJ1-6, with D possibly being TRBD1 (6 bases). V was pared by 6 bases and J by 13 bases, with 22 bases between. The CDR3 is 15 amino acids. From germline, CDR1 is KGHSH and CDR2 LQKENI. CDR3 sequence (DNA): TGTGCCAGCTCCCCCCTAGGGGGGGCCGCCGACCCCCTCCACTTT. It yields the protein CASSPLGGAADPLHF.

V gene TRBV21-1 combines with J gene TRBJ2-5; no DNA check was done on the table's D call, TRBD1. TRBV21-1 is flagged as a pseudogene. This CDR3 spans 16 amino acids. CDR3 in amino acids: CASSKKWGRIEETQYF. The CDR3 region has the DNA TGTGCCAGCAGCAAAAAGTGGGGCAGAATCGAAGAGACCCAGTACTTC.

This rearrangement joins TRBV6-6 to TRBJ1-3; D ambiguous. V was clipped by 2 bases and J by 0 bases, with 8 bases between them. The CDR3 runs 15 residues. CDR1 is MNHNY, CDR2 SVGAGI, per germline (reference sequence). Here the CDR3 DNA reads TGTGCCAGCAGTTACGTCCAAAGCTCTGGAAACACCATATATTTT. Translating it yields CASSYVQSSGNTIYF.

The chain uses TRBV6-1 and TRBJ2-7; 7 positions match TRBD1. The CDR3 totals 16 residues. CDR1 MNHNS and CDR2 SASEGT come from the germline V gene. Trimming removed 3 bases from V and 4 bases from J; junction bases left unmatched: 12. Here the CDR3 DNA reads TGTGCCAGCAGTGACGGGACAGCAACGTGGGGATACGAGCAGTACTTC. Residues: CASSDGTATWGYEQYF.

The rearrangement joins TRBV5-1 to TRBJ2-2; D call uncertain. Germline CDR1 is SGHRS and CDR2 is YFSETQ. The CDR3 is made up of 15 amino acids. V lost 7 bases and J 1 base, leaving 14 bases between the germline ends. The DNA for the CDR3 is TGCGCCAGCGCTATACCCCCAGGGAACACCGGGGAGCTGTTTTTT. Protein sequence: CASAIPPGNTGELFF.

Written as DNA, the CDR3 is TGCAGCGTTGACCTTCAGGGACGCGAAGCTTTCTTT. This translates into CSVDLQGREAFF. The rearrangement uses TRBV29-1 and TRBJ1-1, with a weak D call TRBD1 (5 bases). In germline, CDR1 is SQVTM, CDR2 ANQGSEA. The CDR3 has 12 residues. Trimming stripped 3 bases from V and 8 bases from J, with 13 bases between.

For the CDR3, the DNA is TGTGCCAGCAGTTTGGACCGCAGTAATGAAAAACTGTTTTTT. It encodes CASSLDRSNEKLFF. The rearrangement links TRBV6-6 to TRBJ1-4; D ambiguous. V dropped 4 bases and J dropped 4 bases, with 10 bases sitting between them. Germline CDR1 reads MNHNY; CDR2 reads SVGAGI (reference sequence). The length of the CDR3 is 14 residues.

The CDR3 DNA reads as TGTGCCAGCAGCCCCCTGCAGGTGGGCAAAAACATTCAGTACTTC. Translated, it gives CASSPLQVGKNIQYF. V is TRBV7-9 and J is TRBJ2-4, with D unclear. CDR3 length: 15 residues. Per germline, CDR1 SEHNR and CDR2 FQNEAQ (reference sequence). Trimming shortened V by 5 bases and J by 3 bases, and 14 bases separated the two germline ends.